One sample yielded the 7 T cell receptor beta chains listed below, sequenced in a study of CD8 T cells in ankylosing spondylitis. Study-level points and caveats: A motif in TCR beta, a set of 8 or 9 highly homologous variants, appeared characteristic of ankylosing spondylitis blood.

TCRdb independently ran MiXCR on the 5' RACE reads; one entry per CDR3 protein. The table lists around 770,000 distinct CDR3 sequences, over 9.5% of them singletons. No cognate antigen is known for these TCRs. The specimen sequenced was blood, either unsorted or a sorted T cell fraction (not recorded which). Receptors originate from a male donor with ankylosing spondylitis.

This clonotype was observed a handful of times. The CDR3 DNA reads TGTGCCAGCAGTCCCTTAGGGGTGGGTGAGCAGTTCTTC. Its translation is CASSPLGVGEQFF. The chain recombines TRBV12-3 or TRBV12-4 with TRBJ2-1, with D maybe TRBD1 (5 bases). This CDR3 region has 13 residues. Trimming cost V 5 bases and J 9 bases, with 14 bases left between them.

The CDR3 nucleotides read TGTGCCAGCAGGGGACAGGGTAGCAATCAGCCCCAGCATTTT. This encodes CASRGQGSNQPQHF. The chain carries TRBV7-4 and TRBJ1-5; 9 positions agree with TRBD1. The CDR3 has 14 amino acids. The germline V gene has CDR1 SGHVT and CDR2 SQSDAQ. The V and J ends lost 6 bases and 0 bases, in that order; junction bases with no gene match: 0. Complete variable domain (other parts from reference TRBV7-4 and TRBJ1-5): GAGVSQSPRYKVAKRGRDVALRCDSISGHVTLYWYRQTLGQGSEVLTYSQSDAQRDKSGRPSGRFSAERPERSVSTLKIQRTEQGDSAVYLCASRGQGSNQPQHFGDGTRLSIL.

In this sample, this clonotype turned up many times. The V and J genes are TRBV7-9 and TRBJ2-1; 9 positions match TRBD2. Germline V gene sequence: CDR1 SEHNR, CDR2 FQNEAQ (reference sequence). Trimming at V came to 2 bases and at J to 1 base, leaving 3 bases not matched to a gene. The CDR3 is 16 residues long. The CDR3 reads CASSLLAGGSYNEQFF. The CDR3 DNA reads as TGTGCCAGCAGCTTATTGGCGGGAGGGTCCTACAATGAGCAGTTCTTC. The whole variable domain, remainder taken from reference TRBV7-9 and TRBJ2-1, is DTGVSQNPRHKITKRGQNVTFRCDPISEHNRLYWYRQTLGQGPEFLTYFQNEAQLEKSRLLSDRFSAERPKGSFSTLEIQRTEQGDSAMYLCASSLLAGGSYNEQFFGPGTRLTVL.

This clonotype was recorded many times. Here the CDR3 DNA reads TGTGCCAGCAGTTCCCAGGGGGGGGCTTCACCCCTCCACTTT. This sequence encodes CASSSQGGASPLHF. V and J are TRBV12-3 or TRBV12-4 and TRBJ1-6; TRBD1 agrees at 7 bases. The CDR3 runs 14 residues. V shed 4 bases, J shed 9 bases, and the junction held 6 bases outside the gene matches.

The sample holds many counts of this clonotype. CDR3: CASSSIGGAEAFF. The CDR3 bases are TGTGCCAGCAGCTCCATCGGGGGCGCCGAAGCTTTCTTT. The genes are TRBV6-1 and TRBJ1-1, with a tentative D call TRBD1 (6 bases). From germline, CDR1 is MNHNS and CDR2 SASEGT. V was trimmed by 6 bases and J by 8 bases, leaving 16 bases between them. This CDR3 is 13 amino acids long.

This clonotype was found many times. The gene calls are TRBV2 and TRBJ2-3; D possibly uses TRBD1 or TRBD2 (5 bases each). Germline assignment: CDR1 SNHLY and CDR2 FYNNEI. The CDR3 runs to 14 residues. The V gene lost 2 bases and the J gene lost 0 bases, with 6 bases spanning the gap. The CDR3 sequence: CASSERDSTDTQYF. The CDR3, as DNA: TGTGCCAGCAGTGAAAGGGACAGCACAGATACGCAGTATTTT.

The CDR3 loop is CATSDRNEEQYF. The CDR3 nucleotides read TGTGCCACCAGTGATCGAAATGAGGAGCAGTACTTC. The chain has TRBV24-1 and TRBJ2-7, with D unresolved. Between the trimmed V and J ends, which lost 3 bases and 7 bases, there was a span of 9 bases. Looked up from germline, CDR1 is KGHDR and CDR2 is SFDVKD. The CDR3 runs 12 residues.